This TCR beta chain derives from a study of PD-1 blockade in classical Hodgkin lymphoma. As for this clone: As yet, its antigen is unknown.

Assay: immunoSEQ multiplex PCR; the TCRdb copy retains only in-frame clones and omits some. The sample has roughly 20,000 clones; approximately 81% are singletons. Study-level results: No one has yet defined what causes the repertoire differences, which may be disease activity or prior therapy. Exclusion removed patients who began nivolumab under 1 year after ASCT. CD4+ TCR diversity climbed significantly by C4D1, unlike CD8+ TCR diversity.

Time point noted: cycle 4 day 1 (C4D1), after more than five weeks of nivolumab. Relapse after autologous stem cell transplantation occurred in every patient, and brentuximab vedotin exposure varied. Magnetic negative selection purified CD4+ T cells from thawed PBMCs. This receptor was identified in a human donor with classical Hodgkin lymphoma. The source material was CD4+ T cells from blood, sampled before the fourth cycle of nivolumab.

The CDR3 sequence: CASSAGTGGNYGYTF. CDR3 coding DNA: TGCGCCAGCAGCGCCGGGACAGGGGGGAACTATGGCTACACCTTC. The gene calls are TRBV10-1 and TRBJ1-2, with 11 nucleotides matching TRBD1. This CDR3 is built from 15 residues. Germline V gene data show CDR1 as WNHNN and CDR2 as SYGVQD (reference sequence). V trimming: 6 bases; J trimming: 2 bases; junction bases outside the gene matches: 5.